Listed below are T cell receptor beta chains from one sample, sequenced in a study of OX40 agonist ivuxolimab in advanced cancers. Clones were read by immunoSEQ multiplex PCR, and TCRdb kept only the in-frame ones, dropping some. The sample has 15,000 to 20,000 clones; roughly four fifths are singletons. This sample comprised CD4+ or CD8+ T cells sorted from blood, obtained in a trial of the OX40 agonist ivuxolimab. The receptor set was obtained from an adult with an advanced solid tumor such as melanoma, head and neck, liver or kidney cancer. Both conserved end residues are part of each CDR3. D genes are given only for firm matches. Clone size, where shown, is once, few, many, or a class for clones that have expanded.

TRBD1,TRBJ1-1,TRBV9,NA,TGTGCCAGCGGACGGACAGGGTTGAACACTGAAGCTTTCTTT,CASGRTGLNTEAFF
NA,TRBJ1-2,TRBV27,NA,TGTGCCAGCAGTTCGACAGAGTTAGCTAACTATGGCTACACCTTC,CASSSTELANYGYTF
NA,TRBJ1-3,TRBV7-6,NA,TGTGCCAGCAGCCCTGGAAACACCATATATTTT,CASSPGNTIYF
TRBD2,TRBJ2-1,TRBV6-7,few,TGTGCCAGCAGTTACCCCCCCTCTATAGCGGGAGTGAGCGATGAGCAGTTCTTC,CASSYPPSIAGVSDEQFF
NA,TRBJ1-3,TRBV4-1,NA,TGCGCCAGCAGCCAAGGGACAGCTAGCTCTGGAAACACCATATATTTT,CASSQGTASSGNTIYF
NA,TRBJ2-7,TRBV4-3,NA,TGCGCCAGCAGCCAAGATCTAGGCCTAACCTACGAGCAGTACTTC,CASSQDLGLTYEQYF
NA,TRBJ1-1,TRBV19,NA,TGTGCCACCCACCGGGATGCTGAAGCTTTCTTT,CATHRDAEAFF
NA,TRBJ2-3,TRBV4-1,NA,TGCGCCAGCAGCCAAGAAGCGCAAGCAGATACGCAGTATTTT,CASSQEAQADTQYF
TRBD2,TRBJ2-7,TRBV27,NA,TGTGCCAGCAGGGGACTAGGAACCTACGAGCAGTACTTC,CASRGLGTYEQYF
TRBD2,TRBJ2-5,TRBV6-5,NA,TGTGCCAGCAGCGACGGACTAGGACAGACCCAGTACTTC,CASSDGLGQTQYF
TRBD2,TRBJ2-1,TRBV7-9,NA,TGTGCCAGCAGCTTAGCGGGGGTCCCTTCGGGAGGGAACAATGAGCAGTTCTTC,CASSLAGVPSGGNNEQFF
NA,TRBJ2-7,TRBV15,NA,TGTGCCACCAGCGGAGTAAGGGGAGACGAGCAGTACTTC,CATSGVRGDEQYF
NA,TRBJ1-1,TRBV4-1,NA,TGCGCCAGCAGGTTGGGGAACACTGAAGCTTTCTTT,CASRLGNTEAFF
TRBD1,TRBJ1-3,TRBV15,NA,TGTGCCACCAGCAGGGGGGACAGGGGGCTTCGCCCTGGAAACACCATATATTTT,CATSRGDRGLRPGNTIYF
NA,TRBJ2-3,TRBV30,medium-sized,TGTGCCTGGACGGGTGCACGGGCCTCTAGCACAGATACGCAGTATTTT,CAWTGARASSTDTQYF
TRBD2,TRBJ2-1,TRBV2,NA,TGTGCCAGCAACCAAGATGGGCTAGCGGGGTTGAATGAGCAGTTCTTC,CASNQDGLAGLNEQFF
NA,TRBJ1-5,TRBV18,few,TGTGCCAGCTCACCCGGGGGGACACCCGATCAGCCCCAGCATTTT,CASSPGGTPDQPQHF
NA,TRBJ2-7,TRBV6-5,NA,TGTGCCAGCAGTTACTCCAGGGATAACGAGCAGTACTTC,CASSYSRDNEQYF
TRBD1,TRBJ1-2,TRBV5-4,NA,TGTGCCAGCAGCTTGGAATGGGACAGGGTGAACTATGGCTACACCTTC,CASSLEWDRVNYGYTF
NA,TRBJ2-7,TRBV2,NA,TGTGCCAGCAGCTTAGCCCCGGGTGGGGGGACCGACGAGCAGTACTTC,CASSLAPGGGTDEQYF
NA,TRBJ2-7,TRBV29-1,once,TGCAGCGTTTTCGGGCAGGGAGTCCACGAGCAGTACTTC,CSVFGQGVHEQYF
NA,TRBJ2-3,TRBV6-5,NA,TGTGCCAGCAGTTACGGACAGTTCACAGATACGCAGTATTTT,CASSYGQFTDTQYF
NA,TRBJ1-2,TRBV2,NA,TGTGCCAGCAGTGAAGGGGTGGGGGACTATGGCTACACCTTC,CASSEGVGDYGYTF
NA,TRBJ2-3,TRBV27,NA,TGTGCCAGCAGTTTATTTGGGACTAGCACAGATACGCAGTATTTT,CASSLFGTSTDTQYF
NA,TRBJ2-1,TRBV6-1,few,TGTGCCAGCAGTGACGCAGGGTGGGACTCCTACAATGAGCAGTTCTTC,CASSDAGWDSYNEQFF
NA,TRBJ2-1,TRBV4-3,NA,TGCGCCAGCAGCCAAGATGGACGGTACAATGAGCAGTTCTTC,CASSQDGRYNEQFF
NA,TRBJ2-7,TRBV27,NA,TGTGCCAGCAGTTCGACCCTCTGGGAGCAGTACTTC,CASSSTLWEQYF
NA,TRBJ1-4,TRBV30,few,TGTGCCTGGAGTGTGAGGGTGGATGAAAAACTGTTTTTT,CAWSVRVDEKLFF
TRBD2,TRBJ2-1,TRBV28,once,TGTGCCAGCAGCCGAACTAGCGGGAGTAGAAATGAGCAGTTCTTC,CASSRTSGSRNEQFF
TRBD2,TRBJ2-5,TRBV5-5,NA,TGTGCCAGCAGCTTGCCGGGGGAGGGCCAAGAGACCCAGTACTTC,CASSLPGEGQETQYF
NA,TRBJ1-1,TRBV15,few,TGTGCCACCAGCAAAGGAGGTTACACTGAAGCTTTCTTT,CATSKGGYTEAFF
TRBD1,TRBJ1-1,TRBV9,once,TGTGCCAGCAGCGTAGAAGGGACAGTAAACACTGAAGCTTTCTTT,CASSVEGTVNTEAFF
NA,TRBJ1-2,TRBV13,NA,TGTGCCAGCAGCTTAGGCCGGGGCAGAGGAAACTATGGCTACACCTTC,CASSLGRGRGNYGYTF
TRBD1,TRBJ1-5,TRBV6-6,NA,TGTGCCAGCAGTGGAGGACAGGGGTTTGGGAATCAGCCCCAGCATTTT,CASSGGQGFGNQPQHF
TRBD1,TRBJ2-7,TRBV2,NA,TGTGCCAGCATTGGGACAGGGGCCTACGAGCAGTACTTC,CASIGTGAYEQYF
TRBD1,TRBJ1-1,TRBV9,NA,TGTGCCAGCAGCCCAGGACAGGGAGTGAACACTGAAGCTTTCTTT,CASSPGQGVNTEAFF
TRBD1,TRBJ2-5,TRBV7-3,NA,TGTGCCAGCAGCTTAACAGGCTTGACAGGGGGCGATGAGACCCAGTACTTC,CASSLTGLTGGDETQYF
TRBD2,TRBJ2-7,TRBV19,NA,TGTGCCAGTAGTATAGGGGAGGGAGAGCAGTACTTC,CASSIGEGEQYF